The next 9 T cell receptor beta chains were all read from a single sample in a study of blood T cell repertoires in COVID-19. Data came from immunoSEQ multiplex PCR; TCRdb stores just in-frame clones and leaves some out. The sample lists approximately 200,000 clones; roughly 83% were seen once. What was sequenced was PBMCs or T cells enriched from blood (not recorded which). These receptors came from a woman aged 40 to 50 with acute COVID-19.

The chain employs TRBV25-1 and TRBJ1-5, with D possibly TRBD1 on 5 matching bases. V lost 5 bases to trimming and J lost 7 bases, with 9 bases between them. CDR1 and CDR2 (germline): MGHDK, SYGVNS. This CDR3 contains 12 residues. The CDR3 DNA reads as TGTGCCAGCAGTCGGGCAGGGCAGCCCCAGCATTTT. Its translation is CASSRAGQPQHF.

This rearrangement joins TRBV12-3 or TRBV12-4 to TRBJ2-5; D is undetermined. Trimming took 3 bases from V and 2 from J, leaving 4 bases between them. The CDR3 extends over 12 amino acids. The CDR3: CASSLEQETQYF. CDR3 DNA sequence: TGTGCCAGCAGTTTGGAGCAAGAGACCCAGTACTTC.

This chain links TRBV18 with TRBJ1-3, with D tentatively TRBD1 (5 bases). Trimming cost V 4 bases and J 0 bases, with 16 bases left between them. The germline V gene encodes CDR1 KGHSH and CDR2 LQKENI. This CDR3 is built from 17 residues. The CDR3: CASSQPPGSFSGNTIYF. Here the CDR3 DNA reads TGTGCCAGCTCACAACCTCCAGGGTCCTTCTCTGGAAACACCATATATTTT.

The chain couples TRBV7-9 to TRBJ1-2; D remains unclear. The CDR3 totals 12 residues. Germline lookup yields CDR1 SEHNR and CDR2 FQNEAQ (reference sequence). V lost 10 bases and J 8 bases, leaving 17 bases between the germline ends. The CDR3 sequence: CATPAGVSGYTF. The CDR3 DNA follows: TGTGCCACCCCGGCCGGGGTATCGGGCTACACCTTC.

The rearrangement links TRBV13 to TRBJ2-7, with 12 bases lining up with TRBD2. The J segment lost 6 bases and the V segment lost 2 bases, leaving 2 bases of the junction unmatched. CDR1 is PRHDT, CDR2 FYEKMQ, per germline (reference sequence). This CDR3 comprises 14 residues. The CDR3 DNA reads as TGTGCCAGCAGCTTAACTAGCGGGGGGATCGAGCAGTACTTC. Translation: CASSLTSGGIEQYF.

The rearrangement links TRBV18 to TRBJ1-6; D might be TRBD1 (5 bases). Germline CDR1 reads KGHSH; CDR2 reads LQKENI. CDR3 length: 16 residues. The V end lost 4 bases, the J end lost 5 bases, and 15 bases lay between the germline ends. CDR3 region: CASSQGLEVDNSPLHF. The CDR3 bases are TGTGCCAGCTCACAGGGGTTAGAAGTGGATAATTCACCCCTCCACTTT.

The CDR3, as DNA: TGCGCCAGCAGCACGGGACAGGGGCTTTACGGGACTAACTATGGCTACACCTTC. It is translated as CASSTGQGLYGTNYGYTF. The chain uses TRBV5-1 and TRBJ1-2; 10 bases are shared with TRBD1. The V and J ends lost 4 bases and 0 bases, in that order; junction bases with no gene match: 12. The CDR3 is 18 residues long. From germline, CDR1 is SGHRS and CDR2 YFSETQ.

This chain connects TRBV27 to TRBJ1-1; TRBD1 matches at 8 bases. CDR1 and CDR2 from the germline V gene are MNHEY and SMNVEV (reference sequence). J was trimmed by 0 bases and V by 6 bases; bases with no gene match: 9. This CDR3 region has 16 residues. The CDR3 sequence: CASRRQGPSMNTEAFF. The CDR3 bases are TGTGCCAGCAGACGACAGGGGCCCTCGATGAACACTGAAGCTTTCTTT.

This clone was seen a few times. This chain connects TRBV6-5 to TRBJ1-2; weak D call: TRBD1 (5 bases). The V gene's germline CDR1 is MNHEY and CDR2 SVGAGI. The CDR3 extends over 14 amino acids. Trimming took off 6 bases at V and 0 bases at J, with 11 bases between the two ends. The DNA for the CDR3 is TGTGCCAGCAGCCTGGGGCCCACTAACTATGGCTACACCTTC. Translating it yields CASSLGPTNYGYTF.